The T cell receptor (beta chain) under discussion was sequenced for a study of blood T cell repertoires in COVID-19. Study summary: Researchers got acute and convalescent COVID-19 samples from the United States, Italy and Spain.

Here immunoSEQ multiplex PCR was the method, and the copy in TCRdb shows in-frame clones only, minus some. The sample holds about 160,000 clones, about 80% seen once. The sample was peripheral blood. The sequence derives from a woman aged 80 or over with acute or convalescent COVID-19.

CDR3 loop: CASSRGLAGGSGELFF. The CDR3 DNA is TGTGCCAGCAGCCGGGGACTAGCGGGAGGTTCCGGGGAGCTGTTTTTT. This rearrangement joins TRBV3-1 (or the pseudogene TRBV3-2) to TRBJ2-2; 15 bases agree with TRBD2. Germline V gene data show CDR1 as LGHDT and CDR2 as YNNKEL (reference sequence). The CDR3 extends over 16 amino acids. V shed 4 bases and J 6 bases; nucleotides not matched to a gene: 3.